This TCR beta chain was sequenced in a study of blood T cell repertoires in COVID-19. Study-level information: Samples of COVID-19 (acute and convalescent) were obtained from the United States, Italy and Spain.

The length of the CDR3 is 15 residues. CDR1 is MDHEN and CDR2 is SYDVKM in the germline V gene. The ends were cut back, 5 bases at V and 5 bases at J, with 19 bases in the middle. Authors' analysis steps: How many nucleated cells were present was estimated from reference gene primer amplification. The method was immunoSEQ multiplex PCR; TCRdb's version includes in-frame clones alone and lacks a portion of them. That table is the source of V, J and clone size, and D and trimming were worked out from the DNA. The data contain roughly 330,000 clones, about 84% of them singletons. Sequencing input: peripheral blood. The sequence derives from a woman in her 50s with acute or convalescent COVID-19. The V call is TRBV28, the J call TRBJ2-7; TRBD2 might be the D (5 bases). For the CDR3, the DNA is TGTGCCAGCAGTCTAGCTACGAGGTCGAGGGACGAGCAGTACTTC. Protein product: CASSLATRSRDEQYF.